This paragraph reports one TCR beta chain. Its antigen is as yet unknown. Only in-frame clones appear in the TCRdb table, and some are missing; sequencing was by immunoSEQ multiplex PCR. The sample contains fewer than 100,000 clones, 88% of which appear only once. The entry originates in a study of T cell responses to AZD1222 COVID-19 vaccine. Analysis merged second doses at about 4 or about 12 weeks. Findings and limits, study-wide: A reported finding is that nearly half of spike-specific TCRs target unmutated variant regions. Baseline seropositives among AZD1222 recipients totaled only five to seven. The span of vaccine-associated CD4 TCRs extended across spike, with dominance at 160-218 and 743-854.

The germline CDR1 and CDR2 sequences are MNHNS and SASEGT. This CDR3 is built from 15 residues. V was clipped by 3 bases and J by 4 bases, with 12 bases between them. The material was peripheral blood, obtained 28 days after the second AZD1222 dose. This rearrangement joins TRBV6-1 to TRBJ2-2; D unresolved. The sequence was collected from an adult who received the AZD1222 COVID-19 vaccine. The CDR3 loop reads CASSEVSARTGELFF. In DNA, the CDR3 is TGTGCCAGCAGTGAGGTATCAGCGCGCACCGGGGAGCTGTTTTTT.